Listed here are 11 T cell receptor beta chains from one sample, sequenced in a study of blood T cell repertoires in COVID-19. Generated by immunoSEQ multiplex PCR, the TCRdb table keeps only in-frame clones and is missing some. In the table there are around 210,000 clones, around 88% of which are singletons. The sample consisted of peripheral blood. These receptors came from a man between 18 and 29 years old with active or convalescent COVID-19.

The J gene is TRBJ1-1, the V gene TRBV12-3 or TRBV12-4; D is unresolved. The CDR3 totals 13 residues. Trimming took 3 bases from V and 0 from J, leaving 5 bases between them. CDR3 bases: TGTGCCAGCAGTTTGCGGATGAACACTGAAGCTTTCTTT. This sequence encodes CASSLRMNTEAFF.

The chain is built from TRBV28 and TRBJ1-5, with 7 bases aligning to TRBD1. The CDR3 totals 15 residues. V shed 4 bases, J shed 4 bases, and the junction held 7 bases outside the gene matches. The germline V gene has CDR1 MDHEN and CDR2 SYDVKM. The DNA for the CDR3 is TGTGCCAGCAGTTGGGGGACAGACCCTAATCAGCCCCAGCATTTT. Translating it yields CASSWGTDPNQPQHF.

The V and J genes are TRBV28 and TRBJ1-1, with a possible D match to TRBD1 (5 bases). The CDR3 length is 13 residues. CDR1 MDHEN and CDR2 SYDVKM come from the germline V gene. Trimming cost V 7 bases and J 5 bases, with 14 bases left between them. The CDR3 region is CASNGGARTEAFF. For the CDR3, the DNA is TGTGCCAGCAACGGCGGGGCACGGACTGAAGCTTTCTTT.

The V and J genes are TRBV7-8 and TRBJ2-1; TRBD2 agrees at 7 bases. The CDR3 totals 17 residues. Germline V CDR1 and CDR2: SGHVS, FQNEAQ. V lost 1 base and J lost 3; bases outside the gene matches: 9. The CDR3: CASSLGTGGSIYNEQFF. CDR3 nucleotides: TGTGCCAGCAGCTTAGGAACTGGCGGGAGTATCTACAATGAGCAGTTCTTC. Full variable domain (outside the CDR3, taken from reference TRBV7-8 and TRBJ2-1): GAGVSQSPRYKVAKRGQDVALRCDPISGHVSLFWYQQALGQGPEFLTYFQNEAQLDKSGLPSDRFFAERPEGSVSTLKIQRTQQEDSAVYLCASSLGTGGSIYNEQFFGPGTRLTVL.

This chain connects TRBV6-5 to TRBJ2-7, with unresolved D. CDR3 size: 12 residues. Per germline, CDR1 MNHEY and CDR2 SVGAGI. Trimming left V 4 bases short and J 1 base short, with 5 bases between. The chain's CDR3 is CASSSLSYEQYF. The CDR3 region has the DNA TGTGCCAGCAGTTCTCTTTCCTACGAGCAGTACTTC.

The chain uses TRBV6-5 and TRBJ1-2; D is perhaps TRBD1 (5 bases). The CDR3 loop spans 13 amino acids. V was clipped by 4 bases and J by 8 bases, with 14 bases between them. Germline V gives CDR1 MNHEY, CDR2 SVGAGI. CDR3 sequence: CASSWGGGSGYTF. Here the CDR3 DNA reads TGTGCCAGCAGTTGGGGGGGAGGGAGCGGCTACACCTTC.

Remarks on this clone: The junction differs from germline at one of its ends, possibly a read error. V and J are TRBV27 and TRBJ2-5, with 7 bases lining up with TRBD1. Germline values: CDR1 MNHEY, CDR2 SMNVEV (reference sequence). The CDR3 totals 15 residues. The CDR3 DNA reads TGTGCCAGCAGCCAAGGGACAGTGTACCAAGGGACCCAGTACTTC. Its translation: CASSQGTVYQGTQYF.

This clone was seen a handful of times. The V gene is TRBV24-1, the J gene TRBJ1-2; 10 nucleotides agree with TRBD1. After removal of 11 bases from V and 2 bases from J, the junction contained 7 bases not matched to a gene. The CDR3 is 14 amino acids. Per the germline V gene, CDR1 is KGHDR and CDR2 is SFDVKD. Written as DNA, the CDR3 is TGTGCCATTATGCCGGGACAGGGGAACTATGGCTACACCTTC. Amino acid sequence: CAIMPGQGNYGYTF.

V usage is TRBV27 and J usage is TRBJ2-1; 8 bases fit TRBD1. Germline V gene lookup returns CDR1 MNHEY and CDR2 SMNVEV (reference sequence). V was clipped by 0 bases and J by 7 bases; unmatched bases: 5. The CDR3 totals 15 residues. The CDR3 sequence is CASSLSTGAGNEQFF. CDR3 coding DNA: TGTGCCAGCAGTTTATCGACAGGGGCAGGAAATGAGCAGTTCTTC.

This chain connects TRBV5-1 to TRBJ2-7; D is undetermined. The CDR3 loop spans 13 amino acids. Germline V gives CDR1 SGHRS, CDR2 YFSETQ. The germline V and J ends were trimmed by 1 base and 2 bases, with 7 bases remaining between them. The CDR3: CASSLSPAYEQYF. CDR3 DNA: TGCGCCAGCAGCTTGAGCCCGGCCTACGAGCAGTACTTC.

V gene TRBV7-3 combines with J gene TRBJ2-1; possible D gene TRBD2, 6 bases. Germline V gene data show CDR1 as SGHTA and CDR2 as FQGTGA. CDR3 length equals 13 residues. V shed 5 bases and J shed 13 bases, with 18 bases lying between them. CDR3 nucleotides: TGTGCCAGCAGCCCGAAGGAAGGGACTCCCCAGTTCTTC. This encodes CASSPKEGTPQFF.